These 13 T cell receptor beta chains were all obtained from the same sample, sequenced in a study of T cell responses to AZD1222 COVID-19 vaccine. Libraries were prepared by immunoSEQ multiplex PCR; TCRdb keeps only in-frame clonotypes and omits some of them. Of approximately 150,000 clones in the sample, around 92% were seen once. The starting material was peripheral blood, obtained on day 0 of MenACWY control vaccination. The receptor source for this set is an adult in good health.

V and J are TRBV4-3 and TRBJ1-1; D is unclear. The CDR3 is 15 amino acids. V was trimmed by 1 base and J by 1 base, leaving 10 bases between them. CDR1 and CDR2 from the germline V gene are LGHNA and YSLEER. The CDR3 coding sequence is TGCGCCAGCAGCCAAGTACCGGGATGGAACACTGAAGCTTTCTTT. Translation gives CASSQVPGWNTEAFF.

The CDR3 spells CASSVQGGDTEAFF. Here the CDR3 DNA reads TGTGCCAGTAGTGTTCAGGGAGGGGACACTGAAGCTTTCTTT. The rearrangement joins TRBV19 to TRBJ1-1, with D perhaps TRBD1 (5 bases). The CDR3 length is 14 residues. Trimming shortened V by 5 bases and J by 3 bases, and 13 bases separated the two germline ends. The germline V gene has CDR1 LNHDA and CDR2 SQIVND (reference sequence).

This clone has only one observation. The rearrangement joins TRBV2 to TRBJ2-1; the match to TRBD2 covers 11 bases. The ends lost 6 bases at V and 8 bases at J; junction bases unmatched: 9. Germline CDR1 reads SNHLY; CDR2 reads FYNNEI. This CDR3 spans 15 amino acids. Here the CDR3 reads CASRGTSGRRDEQFF. CDR3 DNA: TGTGCCAGCAGAGGTACTAGCGGGAGACGCGATGAGCAGTTCTTC. The whole variable domain, filled in from reference TRBV2 and TRBJ2-1, reads EPEVTQTPSHQVTQMGQEVILRCVPISNHLYFYWYRQILGQKVEFLVSFYNNEISEKSEIFDDQFSVERPDGSNFTLKIRSTKLEDSAMYFCASRGTSGRRDEQFFGPGTRLTVL.

This sequence joins TRBV3-1 (or the pseudogene TRBV3-2) and TRBJ2-7; D assignment may be TRBD1 or TRBD2 (5 bases each). Germline-derived CDR1 and CDR2 are LGHDT and YNNKEL (reference sequence). V was cut by 4 bases and J by 1 base, with 14 bases left in between. This CDR3 has 15 amino acids. The CDR3 DNA is TGTGCCAGCAGCCTCCCCCGGGACGCATCCTACGAGCAGTACTTC. This sequence encodes CASSLPRDASYEQYF.

The V and J genes are TRBV6-2 or TRBV6-3 and TRBJ1-1, with D unresolved. CDR1 and CDR2 from the germline V gene are MNHEY and SVGEGT. CDR3 length: 14 residues. The V gene lost 5 bases and the J gene lost 1 base, with 11 bases spanning the gap. The CDR3 reads CASSLRVRNTEAFF. CDR3 in DNA: TGTGCCAGCAGTCTCCGGGTTCGGAACACTGAAGCTTTCTTT.

This clone has more than one count but fewer than ten. This chain connects TRBV6-5 to TRBJ2-3; a possible D gene is TRBD1 (5 bases). The CDR3 contains 13 residues. CDR1 and CDR2 (germline): MNHEY, SVGAGI. The germline V and J ends were trimmed by 8 bases and 2 bases, with 11 bases remaining between them. The DNA for the CDR3 is TGTGCCAGCTACGACAGACTCACAGATACGCAGTATTTT. It encodes CASYDRLTDTQYF.

For the CDR3, the DNA is TGTGCCAGTAGTATCCCCCCTGGAAACACCATATATTTT. This sequence encodes CASSIPPGNTIYF. This chain uses TRBV19 with TRBJ1-3; D ambiguous. CDR1 LNHDA and CDR2 SQIVND come from the germline V gene (reference sequence). The CDR3 spans 13 residues. V dropped 3 bases and J dropped 2 bases, with 5 bases sitting between them.

V usage is TRBV29-1 and J usage is TRBJ2-1; D is possibly TRBD2 (5 bases). The CDR3 consists of 14 residues. With 3 bases removed from V and 1 base from J, the gap between germline ends came to 10 bases. Germline CDR1 SQVTM, CDR2 ANQGSEA. CDR3 sequence (DNA): TGCAGCGTTGATAGCGTTAGGTCCTACAATGAGCAGTTCTTC. It translates to CSVDSVRSYNEQFF.

This clone was seen a handful of times. The chain has TRBV28 and TRBJ2-7, with a weak D call TRBD2 (6 bases). The length of the CDR3 is 13 residues. From germline, CDR1 is MDHEN and CDR2 SYDVKM. V was cut by 2 bases and J by 3 bases, with 8 bases left in between. CDR3 sequence (DNA): TGTGCCAGCAGTTTAGGAGGGGTCTACGAGCAGTACTTC. Protein: CASSLGGVYEQYF.

The V call is TRBV12-3 or TRBV12-4, the J call TRBJ1-5; D not resolved. CDR3 size: 13 residues. Trimming removed 6 bases at V and 4 bases at J, with 10 bases between. The DNA for the CDR3 is TGTGCCAGCAGCTGGGCTAGGAATCAGCCCCAGCATTTT. It specifies CASSWARNQPQHF.

The CDR3 region is CAWSPLDRGYTEAFF. The CDR3, as DNA: TGTGCCTGGAGTCCGTTAGACAGGGGGTACACTGAAGCTTTCTTT. The V and J genes are TRBV30 and TRBJ1-1, with TRBD1 matching over 9 bases. Germline CDR1 reads GTSNPN; CDR2 reads SVGIG (reference sequence). V lost 2 bases, J lost 3 bases, and 7 bases stayed unmatched. This CDR3 is 15 amino acids long.

This rearrangement joins TRBV5-1 to TRBJ2-6; maybe TRBD2 (6 bases). CDR1 and CDR2 (germline): SGHRS, YFSETQ. V lost 0 bases, J lost 2 bases, and 6 bases lay in between. The CDR3 spans 15 residues. The CDR3 is CASSLGEAGANVLTF. The DNA for the CDR3 is TGCGCCAGCAGCTTGGGGGAGGCTGGGGCCAACGTCCTGACTTTC.

V usage is TRBV7-2 and J usage is TRBJ1-1; no clear D gene. With 0 bases removed from V and 1 base from J, the gap between germline ends came to 9 bases. Germline CDR1 SGHTA, CDR2 FQGNSA. This CDR3 region has 15 residues. The CDR3 sequence: CASSLAAGENTEAFF. CDR3 nucleotide sequence: TGTGCCAGCAGCTTAGCGGCAGGAGAGAACACTGAAGCTTTCTTT.